The sequence of this T cell receptor (beta chain) was determined in a study of human T cells and chemical hapten exposure. About the study: Skin on the upper inner arm, 2 cm by 2 cm in size, was sensitized with 2% DPC. Study results and limitations: The donor cohort had alopecia, so its immune response may not match that of healthy people.

TCRdb redid the calling of the RACE reads with MiXCR, one entry per CDR3 protein. The sample yields roughly 200,000 distinct CDR3 sequences, about 25% seen once. On this clonotype itself: What it recognizes is unknown.

Noted time point: patch test 3, about 24 weeks after DPC sensitization. Treatment indicated: therapeutic diphenylcyclopropenone sensitization with weekly scalp DPC. Alopecia patients between 18 and 70 years old and suitable for DPC were used as donors. This specimen was whole blood, taken in connection with sensitization to the hapten diphenylcyclopropenone (DPC). This clonotype originated in a woman between 40 and 55 years old with alopecia areata. Some clones in this sample may be carry-over from other donors' samples.

The CDR3 sequence is CASSFGTLTGELFF. The CDR3 region has the DNA TGTGCCAGCAGCTTTGGAACCCTCACCGGGGAGCTGTTTTTT. The chain is built from TRBV5-8 and TRBJ2-2; D remains ambiguous. Germline CDR1 reads SGHTS; CDR2 reads YDEGEE. Trimming shortened V by 2 bases and J by 4 bases, and 9 bases separated the two germline ends. The CDR3 covers 14 residues.